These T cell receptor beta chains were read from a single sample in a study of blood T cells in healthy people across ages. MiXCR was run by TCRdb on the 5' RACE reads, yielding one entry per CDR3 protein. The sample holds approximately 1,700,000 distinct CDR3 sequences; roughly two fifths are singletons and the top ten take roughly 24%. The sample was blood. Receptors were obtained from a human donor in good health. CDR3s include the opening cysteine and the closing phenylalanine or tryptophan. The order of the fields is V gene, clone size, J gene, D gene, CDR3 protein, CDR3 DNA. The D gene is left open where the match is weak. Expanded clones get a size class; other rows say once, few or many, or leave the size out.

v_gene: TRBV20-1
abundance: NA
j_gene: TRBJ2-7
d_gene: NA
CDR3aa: CSASESTYEQYF
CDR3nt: TGCAGTGCTAGCGAGTCCACCTACGAGCAGTACTTC

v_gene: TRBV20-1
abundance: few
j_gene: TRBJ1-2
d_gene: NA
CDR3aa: CSAWDGLYGYTF
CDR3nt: TGCAGTGCCTGGGACGGACTCTATGGCTACACCTTC

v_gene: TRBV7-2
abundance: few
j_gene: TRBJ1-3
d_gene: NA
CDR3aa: CASSLRGGVSGNTIYF
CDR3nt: TGTGCCAGCAGCCTACGAGGGGGGGTATCTGGAAACACCATATATTTT

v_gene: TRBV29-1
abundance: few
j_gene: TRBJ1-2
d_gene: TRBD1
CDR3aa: CSVADRGFTNYGYTF
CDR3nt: TGCAGCGTAGCGGACAGGGGATTTACGAACTATGGCTACACCTTC

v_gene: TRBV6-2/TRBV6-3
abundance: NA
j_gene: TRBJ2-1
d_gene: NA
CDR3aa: CASLKPQGAFF
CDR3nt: TGTGCCAGCCTCAAGCCCCAGGGTGCGTTCTTC

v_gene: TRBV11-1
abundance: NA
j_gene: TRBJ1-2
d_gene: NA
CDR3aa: CAGNIGGSKVGYTF
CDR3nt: TGTGCCGGCAACATCGGCGGTAGCAAGGTGGGCTACACCTTC

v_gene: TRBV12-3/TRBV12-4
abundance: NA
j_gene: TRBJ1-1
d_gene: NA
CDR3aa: CASTPSGEAFF
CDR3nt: TGTGCCAGCACCCCATCGGGGGAAGCTTTCTTT

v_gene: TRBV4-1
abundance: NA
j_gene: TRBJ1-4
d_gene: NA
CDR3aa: CASRADFATNEKLFF
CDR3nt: TGCGCCAGCAGGGCAGACTTTGCAACTAATGAAAAACTGTTTTTT

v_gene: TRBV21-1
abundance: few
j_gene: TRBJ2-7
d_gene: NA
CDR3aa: CASSICGVAGGEQYF
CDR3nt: TGTGCCAGCAGCATTTGCGGGGTAGCGGGGGGCGAGCAGTACTTC

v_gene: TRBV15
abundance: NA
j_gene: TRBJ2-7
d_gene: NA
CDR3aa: CAISSGRGYEQYF
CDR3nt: TGTGCCATCAGCAGCGGCAGGGGCTACGAGCAGTACTTC

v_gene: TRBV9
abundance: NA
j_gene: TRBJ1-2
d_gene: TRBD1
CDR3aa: CASSANRDRHGYTF
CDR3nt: TGTGCCAGCAGCGCAAACCGGGACAGACATGGCTACACCTTC

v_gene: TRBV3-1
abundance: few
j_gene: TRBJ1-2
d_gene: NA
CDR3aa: CASSHGTLMGYTF
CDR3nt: TGTGCCAGCAGCCATGGGACCCTGATGGGCTACACCTTC

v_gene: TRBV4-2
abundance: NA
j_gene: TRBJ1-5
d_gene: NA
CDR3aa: CASSQAGDPGGQPQHF
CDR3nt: TGTGCCAGCAGCCAAGCGGGGGATCCCGGGGGACAGCCCCAGCATTTT

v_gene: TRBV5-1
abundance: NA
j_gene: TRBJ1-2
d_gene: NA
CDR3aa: CVSSLQVRGGYTF
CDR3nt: TGCGTCAGCAGCTTGCAAGTCAGGGGAGGCTACACCTTC

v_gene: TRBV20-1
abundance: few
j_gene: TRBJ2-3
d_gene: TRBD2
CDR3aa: CSAGGGGVTDTQYF
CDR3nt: TGCAGTGCTGGGGGCGGGGGGGTAACAGATACGCAGTATTTT

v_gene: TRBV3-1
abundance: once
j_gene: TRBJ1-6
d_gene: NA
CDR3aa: CASSQDRGGPLHF
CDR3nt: TGTGCCAGCAGCCAAGACCGGGGGGGGCCCCTCCACTTT

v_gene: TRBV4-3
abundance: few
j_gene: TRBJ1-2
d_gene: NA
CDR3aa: CASSQQSKYGYTF
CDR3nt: TGCGCCAGCAGCCAACAGTCGAAATATGGCTACACCTTC